The 3 T cell receptor beta chains listed next were all sequenced from one sample in a study of CD8+CD57+ T cells in acquired aplastic anemia. According to the study, genomic DNA was the template for TCR beta VDJ and CDR3 profiling. TCRdb re-called the reads through MiXCR, storing one row per CDR3 protein. The sample lists about 210,000 distinct CDR3 sequences; 30% to 40% were seen once. Sequencing used sorted CD4+, CD8+, or CD8+CD57+ T cells (not recorded which) from PBMCs. The origin of the receptors is a human donor in good health, serving as a control.

This clonotype was seen many times. The J gene is TRBJ2-7, the V gene TRBV7-8; a weak D match, TRBD1 (5 bases). This CDR3 comprises 13 residues. V dropped 5 bases and J dropped 0 bases, with 8 bases sitting between them. Germline lookup yields CDR1 SGHVS and CDR2 FQNEAQ. The CDR3 DNA reads as TGTGCCAGCAGCCCCGACAGCTCCTACGAGCAGTACTTC. It yields the protein CASSPDSSYEQYF.

Of note for this clonotype: A much larger clone is a single base away; this may be a read error. The gene calls are TRBV14 and TRBJ1-3; D gene uncertain. This CDR3 spans 13 amino acids. CDR1 is SGHDN and CDR2 is FVKESK in the germline V gene. Trimming stripped 0 bases from V and 8 bases from J, with 8 bases between. In DNA form, the CDR3 reads TGTGCCAGCAGCCAAGATATGCGGGACACCATATATTTT. Its protein product is CASSQDMRDTIYF. Full variable domain (outside the CDR3, taken from reference TRBV14 and TRBJ1-3): EAGVTQFPSHSVIEKGQTVTLRCDPISGHDNLYWYRRVMGKEIKFLLHFVKESKQDESGMPNNRFLAERTGGTYSTLKVQPAELEDSGVYFCASSQDMRDTIYFGEGSWLTVV.

This clonotype has just a few counts. The V and J genes are TRBV15 and TRBJ2-3, with 7 bases matching TRBD1. This CDR3 is built from 14 residues. The V gene's germline CDR1 is LNHNV and CDR2 YYDKDF (reference sequence). The junction had 4 bases not matched to a gene; V was cut back by 4 bases and J by 3 bases. The CDR3 DNA is TGTGCCACCAGCACACAGGGGTTGACAGATACGCAGTATTTT. Translating it yields CATSTQGLTDTQYF.